This TCR beta chain was captured by sequencing in a study of shared clonotypes between healthy human individuals. Notes on the study in general: Generation probabilities of non-shared clonotypes were lower (relative to those shared by all four donors).

This CDR3 comprises 16 residues. V dropped 4 bases and J dropped 1 base, with 14 bases sitting between them. Germline CDR1 reads SGHDN; CDR2 reads FVKESK. To note about this clone: Its cognate antigen is unknown.

The assay ran at deep level. This table comes from immunoSEQ multiplex PCR, and its TCRdb copy is limited to in-frame clones, with some not included. The sample has roughly 1,800,000 clones; approximately 95% are singletons. In the naive CD8 group, cells lacked CD45RO and were positively selected for CCR7, so terminally differentiated effector memory CD45RA+ cells were left out. This chain joins TRBV14 and TRBJ1-5; maybe TRBD1 (5 bases). This TCR was sampled from a man aged 18 to 29 in good health. Sequenced sample: naive CD8+ T cells sorted from blood. This CDR3 is CASSPPVRGSNQPQHF. The DNA for the CDR3 is TGTGCCAGCAGCCCACCGGTTAGGGGAAGCAATCAGCCCCAGCATTTT.